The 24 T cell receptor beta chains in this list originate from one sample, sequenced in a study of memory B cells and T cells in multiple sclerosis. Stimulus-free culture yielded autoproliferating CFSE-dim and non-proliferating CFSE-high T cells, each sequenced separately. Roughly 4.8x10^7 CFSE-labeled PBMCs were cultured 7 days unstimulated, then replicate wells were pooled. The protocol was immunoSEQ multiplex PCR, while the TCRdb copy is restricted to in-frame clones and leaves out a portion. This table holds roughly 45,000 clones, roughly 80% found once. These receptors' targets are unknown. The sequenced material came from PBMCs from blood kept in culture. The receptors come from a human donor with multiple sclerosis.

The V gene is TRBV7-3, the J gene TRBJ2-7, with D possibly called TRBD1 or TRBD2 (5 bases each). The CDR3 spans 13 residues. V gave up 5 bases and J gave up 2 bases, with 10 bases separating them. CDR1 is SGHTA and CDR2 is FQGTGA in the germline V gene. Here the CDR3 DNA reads TGTGCCAGCAGCCTCGGGACCCCCTACGAGCAGTACTTC. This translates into CASSLGTPYEQYF.

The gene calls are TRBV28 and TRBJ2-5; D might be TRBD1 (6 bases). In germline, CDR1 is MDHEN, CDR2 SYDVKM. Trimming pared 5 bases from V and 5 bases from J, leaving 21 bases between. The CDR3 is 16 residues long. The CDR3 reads CASSPGAGTRVETQYF. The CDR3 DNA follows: TGTGCCAGCAGTCCAGGGGCCGGGACCCGGGTGGAGACCCAGTACTTC.

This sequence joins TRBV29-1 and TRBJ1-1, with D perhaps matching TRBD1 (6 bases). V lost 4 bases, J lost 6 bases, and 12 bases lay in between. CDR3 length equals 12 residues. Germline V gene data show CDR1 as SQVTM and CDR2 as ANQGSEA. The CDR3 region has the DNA TGCAGCGTTGCGCGGGGGACACCTGAAGCTTTCTTT. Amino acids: CSVARGTPEAFF.

The CDR3 sequence: CASRSAGGYTF. The CDR3 coding sequence is TGTGCCAGCAGGTCAGCGGGAGGCTACACCTTC. The gene calls are TRBV2 and TRBJ1-2; D is uncertain. V lost 6 bases and J 8 bases, leaving 10 bases between the germline ends. This CDR3 is built from 11 residues. Germline assignment: CDR1 SNHLY and CDR2 FYNNEI.

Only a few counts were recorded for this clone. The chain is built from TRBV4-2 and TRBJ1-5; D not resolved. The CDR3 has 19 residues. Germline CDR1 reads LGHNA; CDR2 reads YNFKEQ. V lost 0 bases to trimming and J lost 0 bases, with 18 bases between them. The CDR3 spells CASSQDRFGREISNQPQHF. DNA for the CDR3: TGTGCCAGCAGCCAAGATAGGTTTGGCAGAGAAATTAGCAATCAGCCCCAGCATTTT.

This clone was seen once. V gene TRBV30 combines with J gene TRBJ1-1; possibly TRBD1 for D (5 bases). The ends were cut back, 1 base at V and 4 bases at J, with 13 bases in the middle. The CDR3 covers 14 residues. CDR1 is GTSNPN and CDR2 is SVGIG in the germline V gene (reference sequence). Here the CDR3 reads CAWSAGTGSTEAFF. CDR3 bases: TGTGCCTGGAGTGCCGGGACTGGAAGCACTGAAGCTTTCTTT.

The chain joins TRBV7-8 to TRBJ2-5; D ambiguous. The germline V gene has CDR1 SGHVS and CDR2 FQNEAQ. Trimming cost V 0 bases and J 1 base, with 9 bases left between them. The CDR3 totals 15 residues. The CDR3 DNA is TGTGCCAGCAGCTTAGCGCTGGGGATCCAAGAGACCCAGTACTTC. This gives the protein CASSLALGIQETQYF.

Here the CDR3 reads CASTRGSSTDTQYF. For the CDR3, the DNA is TGTGCCAGTACCAGGGGATCTAGCACAGATACGCAGTATTTT. The rearrangement uses TRBV19 and TRBJ2-3, with a tentative D call TRBD1 (6 bases). Germline assignment: CDR1 LNHDA and CDR2 SQIVND (reference sequence). The CDR3 has 14 amino acids. Trimming stripped 7 bases from V and 0 bases from J, with 11 bases between.

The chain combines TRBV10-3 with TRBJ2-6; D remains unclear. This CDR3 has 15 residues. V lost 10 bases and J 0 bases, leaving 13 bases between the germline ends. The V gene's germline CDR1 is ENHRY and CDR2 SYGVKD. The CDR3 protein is CATLSKSSGANVLTF. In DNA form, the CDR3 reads TGTGCCACCTTATCCAAAAGCTCTGGGGCCAACGTCCTGACTTTC.

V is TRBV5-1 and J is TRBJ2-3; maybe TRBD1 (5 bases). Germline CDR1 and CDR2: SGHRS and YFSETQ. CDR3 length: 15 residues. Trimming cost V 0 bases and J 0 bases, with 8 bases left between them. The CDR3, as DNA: TGCGCCAGCAGCTTGGTCTCAGGGAGCACAGATACGCAGTATTTT. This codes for CASSLVSGSTDTQYF.

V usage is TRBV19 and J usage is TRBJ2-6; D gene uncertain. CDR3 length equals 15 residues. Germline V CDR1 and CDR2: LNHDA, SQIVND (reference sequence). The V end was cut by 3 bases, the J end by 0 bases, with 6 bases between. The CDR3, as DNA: TGTGCCAGTAGTATTAGGAGCTCTGGGGCCAACGTCCTGACTTTC. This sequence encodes CASSIRSSGANVLTF.

Here the CDR3 reads CASRRGSYSYNEQFF. CDR3 nucleotide sequence: TGTGCCAGCAGGCGGGGGAGTTACTCCTACAATGAGCAGTTCTTC. The rearrangement joins TRBV6-5 to TRBJ2-1, with 7 bases aligning to TRBD2. The V gene's germline CDR1 is MNHEY and CDR2 SVGAGI. This CDR3 comprises 15 residues. V shed 6 bases and J 0 bases; nucleotides not matched to a gene: 5.

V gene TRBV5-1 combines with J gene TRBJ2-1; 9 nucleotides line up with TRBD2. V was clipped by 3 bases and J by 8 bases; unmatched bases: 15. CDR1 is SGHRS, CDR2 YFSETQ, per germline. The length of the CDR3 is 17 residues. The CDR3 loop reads CASSSFVAGVSADEQFF. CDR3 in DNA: TGCGCCAGCAGCTCATTTGTAGCGGGGGTATCTGCGGATGAGCAGTTCTTC.

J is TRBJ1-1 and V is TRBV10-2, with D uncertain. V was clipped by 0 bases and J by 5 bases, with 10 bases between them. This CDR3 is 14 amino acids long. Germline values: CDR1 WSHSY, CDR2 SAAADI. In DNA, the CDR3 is TGCGCCAGCAGTGAGTCCAAAGGCAAAACTGAAGCTTTCTTT. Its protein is CASSESKGKTEAFF.

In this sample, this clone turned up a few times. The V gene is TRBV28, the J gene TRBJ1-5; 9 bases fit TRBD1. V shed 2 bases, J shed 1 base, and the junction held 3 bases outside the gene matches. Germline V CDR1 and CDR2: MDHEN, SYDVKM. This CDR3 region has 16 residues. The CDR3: CASSLGDRVSNQPQHF. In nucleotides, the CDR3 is TGTGCCAGCAGTTTAGGGGACAGGGTAAGCAATCAGCCCCAGCATTTT.

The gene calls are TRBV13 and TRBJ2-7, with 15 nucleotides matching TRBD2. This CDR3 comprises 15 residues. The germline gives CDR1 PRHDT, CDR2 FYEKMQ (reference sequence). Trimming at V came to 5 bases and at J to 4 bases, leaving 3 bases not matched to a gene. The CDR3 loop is CASSHGLAGGYEQYF. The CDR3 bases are TGTGCCAGCAGCCATGGACTAGCGGGGGGGTACGAGCAGTACTTC.

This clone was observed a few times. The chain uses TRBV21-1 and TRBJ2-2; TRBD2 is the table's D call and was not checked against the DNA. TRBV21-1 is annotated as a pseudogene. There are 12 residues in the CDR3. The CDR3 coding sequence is TGTGCCAGCAATCCGACTCGCGGGGAGCTGTTTTTT. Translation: CASNPTRGELFF.

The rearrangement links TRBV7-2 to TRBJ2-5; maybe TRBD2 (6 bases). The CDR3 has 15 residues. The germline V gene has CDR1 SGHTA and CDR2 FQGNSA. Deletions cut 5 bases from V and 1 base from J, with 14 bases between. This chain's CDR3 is CASSRSYGGQETQYF. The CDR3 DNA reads TGTGCCAGCAGCCGGTCTTACGGGGGCCAAGAGACCCAGTACTTC.

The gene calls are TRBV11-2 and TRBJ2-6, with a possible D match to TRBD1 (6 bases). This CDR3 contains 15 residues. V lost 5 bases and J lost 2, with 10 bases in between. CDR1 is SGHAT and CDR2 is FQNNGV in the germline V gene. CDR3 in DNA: TGTGCCAGCAGCAGGGGGACGGCTGGGGCCAACGTCCTGACTTTC. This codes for CASSRGTAGANVLTF.

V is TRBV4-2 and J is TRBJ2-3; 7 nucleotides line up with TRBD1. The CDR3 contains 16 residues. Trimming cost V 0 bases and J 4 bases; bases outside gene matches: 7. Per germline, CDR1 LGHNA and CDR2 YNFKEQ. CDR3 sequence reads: CASSQERGQGADTQYF. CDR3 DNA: TGTGCCAGCAGCCAAGAGAGAGGTCAGGGGGCAGATACGCAGTATTTT.

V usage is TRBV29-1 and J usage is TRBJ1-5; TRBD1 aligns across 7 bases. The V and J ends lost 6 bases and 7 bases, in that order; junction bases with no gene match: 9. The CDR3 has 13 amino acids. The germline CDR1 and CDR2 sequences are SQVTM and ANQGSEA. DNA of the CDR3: TGCAGCGTGAGACAGGGCGAGCGACAGCCCCAGCATTTT. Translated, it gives CSVRQGERQPQHF.

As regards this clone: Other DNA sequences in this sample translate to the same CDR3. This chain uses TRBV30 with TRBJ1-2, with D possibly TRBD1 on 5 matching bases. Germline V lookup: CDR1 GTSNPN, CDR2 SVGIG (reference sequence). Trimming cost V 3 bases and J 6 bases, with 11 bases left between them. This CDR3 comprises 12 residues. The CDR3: CAWRGVGDGYTF. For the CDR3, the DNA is TGTGCCTGGAGGGGGGTGGGGGATGGCTACACCTTC.

As DNA, the CDR3 is TGTGCCAGCAGTTACTCGGGGGGGCGGGAGACCCAGTACTTC. It specifies CASSYSGGRETQYF. The chain couples TRBV6-5 to TRBJ2-5; D is perhaps TRBD2 (7 bases). Between the trimmed V and J ends, which lost 0 bases and 5 bases, there was a span of 10 bases. CDR1 and CDR2 from the germline V gene are MNHEY and SVGAGI. The CDR3 is 14 amino acids.

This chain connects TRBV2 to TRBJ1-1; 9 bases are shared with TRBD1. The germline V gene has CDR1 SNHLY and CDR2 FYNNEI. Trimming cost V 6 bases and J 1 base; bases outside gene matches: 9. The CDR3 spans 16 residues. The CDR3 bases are TGTGCCAGCAGGCGTCGACAGGGGGGGAGGAACACTGAAGCTTTCTTT. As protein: CASRRRQGGRNTEAFF.